The 9 T cell receptor beta chains below were found in one sample sequenced in a study of T cell clones after liver transplantation. Only in-frame clones appear in the TCRdb table, and some are missing; sequencing was by immunoSEQ multiplex PCR. Of 68,000 or so clones listed, 75% to 85% are singletons. The sample here was CD4+ T cells from blood, taken before liver transplant. These receptors were taken from a human donor who received a liver transplant.

This clone was observed a handful of times. The chain couples TRBV5-1 to TRBJ2-7, with 8 bases fitting TRBD1. The junction had 5 bases not matched to a gene; V was cut back by 0 bases and J by 3 bases. The germline V gene has CDR1 SGHRS and CDR2 YFSETQ. This CDR3 has 15 residues. The chain's CDR3 is CASSLGQGAYYEQYF. CDR3 sequence (DNA): TGCGCCAGCAGCTTGGGGCAGGGGGCTTACTACGAGCAGTACTTC.

This clone was counted a single time. The chain has TRBV27 and TRBJ2-1; the match to TRBD1 covers 7 bases. This CDR3 has 14 amino acids. Germline CDR1 MNHEY, CDR2 SMNVEV (reference sequence). With V trimmed by 5 bases and J by 7 bases, 8 bases remained unmatched. The CDR3 spells CASSLRQGRNEQFF. CDR3 nucleotides: TGTGCCAGCAGTCTACGACAGGGTAGGAATGAGCAGTTCTTC.

This clone is a singleton in its sample. The chain links TRBV5-4 to TRBJ2-7; a possible D gene is TRBD2 (6 bases). The CDR3 has 15 amino acids. V was clipped by 2 bases and J by 2 bases, with 14 bases between them. The germline gives CDR1 SGHNT, CDR2 YYREEE (reference sequence). The CDR3 loop reads CASSLSGSMTYEQYF. The CDR3 bases are TGTGCCAGCAGCTTAAGCGGGTCCATGACCTACGAGCAGTACTTC.

This chain uses TRBV7-9 with TRBJ1-1; D possibly corresponds to TRBD1 (6 bases). V lost 2 bases and J 6 bases, leaving 10 bases between the germline ends. Germline CDR1 and CDR2: SEHNR and FQNEAQ (reference sequence). There are 13 residues in the CDR3. Here the CDR3 reads CASSLIGGSEAFF. In DNA form, the CDR3 reads TGTGCCAGCAGCTTAATCGGGGGCTCTGAAGCTTTCTTT.

This clone is labeled medium-sized. CDR3 amino acids: CASSLGQGASQPQHF. Written as DNA, the CDR3 is TGTGCCAGCAGCTTAGGGCAGGGGGCGAGTCAGCCCCAGCATTTT. V gene TRBV7-2 combines with J gene TRBJ1-5, with 8 bases matching TRBD1. Germline assignment: CDR1 SGHTA and CDR2 FQGNSA. J lost 6 bases, V lost 1 base, and 5 bases had no gene match. The CDR3 runs 15 residues.

V gene TRBV28 combines with J gene TRBJ1-2; weak D call: TRBD1 (5 bases). Germline loops: CDR1 MDHEN, CDR2 SYDVKM. Trimming left V 4 bases short and J 4 bases short, with 16 bases between. CDR3 length: 15 residues. The CDR3 loop reads CASSSRQYPLYGYTF. Written as DNA, the CDR3 is TGTGCCAGCAGTTCCCGACAGTACCCCCTCTATGGCTACACCTTC.

This clone came up once. CDR3 in DNA: TGTGCCAGCAGCCCCCCAGCGGGAGGTCCCTACGAGCAGTACTTC. This gives the protein CASSPPAGGPYEQYF. This chain uses TRBV7-2 with TRBJ2-7; 9 bases agree with TRBD2. J was trimmed by 2 bases and V by 5 bases; bases with no gene match: 7. The CDR3 is 15 amino acids. Germline CDR1 reads SGHTA; CDR2 reads FQGNSA.

V and J are TRBV6-1 and TRBJ1-5; D unresolved. Deletions cut 1 base from V and 4 bases from J, with 11 bases between. The CDR3 is 15 amino acids. Germline V CDR1 and CDR2: MNHNS, SASEGT. CDR3 bases: TGTGCCAGCAGTGAAGACGGCAGAGTAAATCAGCCCCAGCATTTT. This translates into CASSEDGRVNQPQHF.

The J gene is TRBJ2-7, the V gene TRBV28; TRBD1 agrees at 7 bases. J was trimmed by 5 bases and V by 5 bases; bases with no gene match: 9. The CDR3 extends over 14 amino acids. The V gene's germline CDR1 is MDHEN and CDR2 SYDVKM. In nucleotides, the CDR3 is TGTGCCAGCAGTAACCAACAGGGGCCCCACGAGCAGTACTTC. Its translation: CASSNQQGPHEQYF.